The clone carrying this T cell receptor (beta chain) showed up just once. This entry is derived from a study of technical replicates of blood from several donors. Between the trimmed V and J ends, which lost 11 bases and 3 bases, there was a span of 14 bases. Germline CDR1 is LNHNV and CDR2 is YYDKDF (reference sequence). CDR3 length: 13 amino acids. Some clones are missing from TCRdb's copy, which holds only in-frame ones; the method was immunoSEQ multiplex PCR. The sample consists of some 73,000 clones, 90% to 95% of them appearing once. This TCR derives from a human donor in good health. Some clones in this sample may be carry-over from other donors' samples. Sequencing input: PBMCs. The V call is TRBV15, the J call TRBJ2-1; possibly TRBD2 for D (6 bases). This CDR3 is CASGTEGYNEQFF. The CDR3 coding sequence is TGTGCCTCTGGGACGGAGGGCTACAATGAGCAGTTCTTC.